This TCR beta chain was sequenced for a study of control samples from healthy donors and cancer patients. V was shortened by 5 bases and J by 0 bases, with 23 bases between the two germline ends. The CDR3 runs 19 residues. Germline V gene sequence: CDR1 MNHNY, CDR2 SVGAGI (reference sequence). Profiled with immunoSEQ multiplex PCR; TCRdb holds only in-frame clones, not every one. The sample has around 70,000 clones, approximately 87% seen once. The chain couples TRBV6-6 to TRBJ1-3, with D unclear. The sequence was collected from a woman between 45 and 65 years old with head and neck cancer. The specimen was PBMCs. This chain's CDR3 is CASSPLDDTEQYSGNTIYF. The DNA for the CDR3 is TGTGCCAGCAGTCCGCTGGATGATACAGAGCAGTACTCTGGAAACACCATATATTTT.